This T cell receptor beta chain is from a study of cytomegalovirus exposure and HLA in healthy donors. General study points: The study recorded about 150 TCR beta chains that were cytomegalovirus-associated. In vitro data verified a few CMV-associated chains as specific for CMV antigens.

Profiled with immunoSEQ multiplex PCR; TCRdb holds only in-frame clones, not every one. The profile covers 200,000 to 250,000 clones, with approximately 88% appearing a single time and over 13% taken by the ten largest. The ends lost 4 bases at V and 5 bases at J; junction bases unmatched: 7. Germline CDR1 SGDLS, CDR2 YYNGEE. This CDR3 has 14 amino acids. For this clone: Its antigen is undetermined.

The sequence came from a woman in her 30s in good health and CMV-seropositive. Sequencing input: PBMCs. The rearrangement links TRBV9 to TRBJ2-7; 9 bases match TRBD1. CDR3: CASSFGTGMDEQYF. Written as DNA, the CDR3 is TGTGCCAGCAGCTTCGGGACAGGGATGGACGAGCAGTACTTC.